This T cell receptor (beta chain) was recorded in a study of cytomegalovirus exposure and HLA in healthy donors. The overall study: Approximately 85 million unique TCRs from HLA-typed donors were held in an early data release.

The CDR3 is 14 amino acids. V shed 4 bases and J 4 bases; nucleotides not matched to a gene: 8. Germline-derived CDR1 and CDR2 are SGHDT and YYEEEE. Amplification used 60 Vbeta primers and 13 Jbeta primers. The data were produced by immunoSEQ multiplex PCR, yet TCRdb's version contains in-frame clones alone and is incomplete. The sample contains tens of thousands of clones, roughly 80% of which appear only once. This rearrangement joins TRBV5-6 to TRBJ2-7; the match to TRBD1 covers 7 bases. The sample was PBMCs. This clonotype was obtained from a man between 50 and 59 years old in good health and CMV-seronegative. The CDR3, as DNA: TGTGCCAGCAGCACCCCGGGACAGCTTTACGAGCAGTACTTC. Translation: CASSTPGQLYEQYF. The full variable domain, in which reference TRBV5-6 and TRBJ2-7 provide the parts outside the CDR3, is DAGVTQSPTHLIKTRGQQVTLRCSPKSGHDTVSWYQQALGQGPQFIFQYYEEEERQRGNFPDRFSGHQFPNYSSELNVNALLLGDSALYLCASSTPGQLYEQYFGPGTRLTVT.